This is a list of T cell receptor beta chains from one sample in a study of post-analysis software for immune sequencing data. TCRdb re-called the PCR reads through MiXCR, storing one row per CDR3 protein. The sample shows some 700,000 distinct CDR3 sequences, around 64% of them seen only once. The sequencing input was blood. These TCRs come from a girl aged 2 to 10 with multiple sclerosis. Each CDR3 is given with its conserved first and last residue. The D gene is left open where the match is weak. Clone size is not always given. Where it is, it says once, few, many or a class for expanded clones.

J gene,D gene,V gene,clone size,CDR3 DNA,CDR3 protein
TRBJ1-2,TRBD1,TRBV2,few,TGTGCCAGCAGTGTAGGACAGGCCATTTACTATGGCTACACCTTC,CASSVGQAIYYGYTF
TRBJ2-5,NA,TRBV15,NA,TGTGCCACCAGCAGAGCTGATGACCAAGAGACCCAGTACTTC,CATSRADDQETQYF
TRBJ1-1,TRBD1,TRBV29-1,NA,TGCAGCACCCCCGGGACAGAGGGGTACACTGAAGCTTTCTTT,CSTPGTEGYTEAFF
TRBJ2-5,NA,TRBV6-2/TRBV6-3,few,TGTGCCAGCAGTGCCCCGAATTCGGCCCAGTACTTC,CASSAPNSAQYF
TRBJ2-4,NA,TRBV5-1,NA,TGCGCCAGCAGCTCCAGCGTAGCCAAAAACATTCAGTACTTC,CASSSSVAKNIQYF
TRBJ2-1,TRBD2,TRBV29-1,NA,TGCAGCGTTTGGCGGGAGGAGGGTTACAATGAGCAGTTCTTC,CSVWREEGYNEQFF
TRBJ1-2,NA,TRBV7-8,NA,TGTGCCAGCACGCCGGGGCCCTATGGCTACACCTTC,CASTPGPYGYTF
TRBJ2-1,TRBD2,TRBV4-3,NA,TGCGCCAGCAGCCAAGATAGCGGGGTTAGGAATGAGCAGTTCTTC,CASSQDSGVRNEQFF
TRBJ1-5,NA,TRBV12-3/TRBV12-4,once,TGTGCCAGCACCCTAAAGGGCTTCACCAATCAGCCCCAGCATTTT,CASTLKGFTNQPQHF
TRBJ2-1,NA,TRBV10-3,NA,TGTGCCATCAGTGTGGGCAGGGGAGTTTGGATGAGAAATGAGCAGTTCTTC,CAISVGRGVWMRNEQFF
TRBJ2-2,NA,TRBV4-3,NA,TGCGCCAGCAGCCAAGTGTCCTTTTCTACCGGGGAGCTGTTTTTT,CASSQVSFSTGELFF
TRBJ2-7,TRBD1,TRBV20-1,NA,TGCAGTGCTGGAGAAGGACAGGTGAACGAGCAGTACTTC,CSAGEGQVNEQYF
TRBJ2-1,TRBD1,TRBV7-3,NA,TGTGCCAGCAGCTCCCGCCCCAGGACAGGATCTAGTAATGAGCAGTTCTTC,CASSSRPRTGSSNEQFF
TRBJ1-1,NA,TRBV30,NA,TGTGCCTGGAGTGTAGGCCCTCGGGCTTTCTTT,CAWSVGPRAFF
TRBJ1-6,NA,TRBV29-1,NA,TGCAGCGTTGAAATCCCGGACAGCAATTCACCCCTCCACTTT,CSVEIPDSNSPLHF
TRBJ2-1,TRBD1,TRBV29-1,NA,TGCAGCGTTGAAGGGGGACAGGGGGTCCCCTACAATGAGCAGTTCTTC,CSVEGGQGVPYNEQFF
TRBJ2-3,TRBD2,TRBV20-1,NA,TGCAGTGCTAGAAGTGGCGGGAGGACAGATACGCAGTATTTT,CSARSGGRTDTQYF
TRBJ2-1,NA,TRBV5-5,NA,TGTGCCAGCAAAATGGCAACTACCACCAATGAGCAGTTCTTC,CASKMATTTNEQFF
TRBJ2-3,NA,TRBV24-1,NA,TGTGCCACCAGTGATTGGAGGGGCCGCACAGATACGCAGTATTTT,CATSDWRGRTDTQYF
TRBJ2-3,TRBD2,TRBV7-6,few,TGTGCCAGCAGCTTAGGGGCGGGAGTGACAGATACGCAGTATTTT,CASSLGAGVTDTQYF
TRBJ2-3,TRBD1,TRBV12-3/TRBV12-4,few,TGTGCCAGCAGCCAAATTTCCGGGACAGTTAGCACAGATACGCAGTATTTT,CASSQISGTVSTDTQYF
TRBJ2-1,TRBD2,TRBV12-3/TRBV12-4,NA,TGTGCCAGCAGTCGGACTAGCGGGATCGATGAGCAGTTCTTC,CASSRTSGIDEQFF
TRBJ2-1,NA,TRBV6-5,NA,TGTGCCAGCAGTTACTCTCCTTACAGTGAGCAGTTCTTC,CASSYSPYSEQFF
TRBJ2-5,NA,TRBV20-1,once,TGCAGTGCTAGAGGACAGGCGGAGACCCAGTACTTC,CSARGQAETQYF
TRBJ2-7,NA,TRBV6-1,NA,TGTGCCAGCACCCCCCCAACGGCAACCTACGAGCAGTACTTC,CASTPPTATYEQYF
TRBJ2-7,NA,TRBV6-1,NA,TGTGCCAGCAGTGCTTCAGTAAGCGAGCAGTACTTC,CASSASVSEQYF
TRBJ2-2,TRBD1,TRBV12-3/TRBV12-4,NA,TGTGCCAGCAGGTCACAGGGGGGTTTAAACACCGGGGAGCTGTTTTTT,CASRSQGGLNTGELFF
TRBJ1-2,TRBD1,TRBV7-9,NA,TGTGCCAGCAGCTTCGGCCGGGACAGGGGTAGCTATGGCTACACCTTC,CASSFGRDRGSYGYTF
TRBJ2-7,TRBD1,TRBV3-1,NA,TGTGCCAGCAGCCAAGATGGGGACAGCTACGAGCAGTACTTC,CASSQDGDSYEQYF
TRBJ2-3,NA,TRBV14,NA,TGTGCCAGCAGCCAAGATTGGGGTAGATCGGATACGCAGTATTTT,CASSQDWGRSDTQYF
TRBJ2-2,TRBD2,TRBV18,once,TGTGCCAGCTCGCAAGGTCGGAGCGGGACCCGCACCGGGGAGCTGTTTTTT,CASSQGRSGTRTGELFF
TRBJ2-5,NA,TRBV2,NA,TGTGCCAGCAGCGTCGATGCTCGGGCCATGCAAGAGACCCAGTACTTC,CASSVDARAMQETQYF
TRBJ1-5,TRBD1,TRBV25-1,few,TGTGCCAGCAGTGACCCCGGGACAGGGTTCAATCAGCCCCAGCATTTT,CASSDPGTGFNQPQHF
TRBJ2-3,NA,TRBV5-1,NA,TGCGCCAGCTGTCCAGGTGGGAGTGGCACAGATACGCAGTATTTT,CASCPGGSGTDTQYF
TRBJ1-2,NA,TRBV5-1,few,TGCGCCAGCAGCTTAGTACAGGGATCTGGCTACACCTTC,CASSLVQGSGYTF
TRBJ2-1,NA,TRBV6-5,NA,TGTGCCAGCAGGGGGGCAGGACCCTCCTACAATGAGCAGTTCTTC,CASRGAGPSYNEQFF
TRBJ2-5,TRBD2,TRBV12-3/TRBV12-4,NA,TGTGCCAGCAGTCAGCGGGGGGGCGGGACCCAGTACTTC,CASSQRGGGTQYF
TRBJ2-5,TRBD2,TRBV7-2,NA,TGTGCCAGCAGCTTAGTGCGGCTAGCGGGAGAGACCCAGTACTTC,CASSLVRLAGETQYF
TRBJ2-1,NA,TRBV12-3/TRBV12-4,NA,TGTGCCAGCAGTTTTGCATTTGGATCCTCTCCGGCTGAGCAGTTCTTC,CASSFAFGSSPAEQFF
TRBJ1-5,TRBD1,TRBV2,NA,TGTGCCAGCAGTGAAGCGCCGGACAGGGGTTCCACTCAGCCCCAGCATTTT,CASSEAPDRGSTQPQHF
TRBJ2-3,TRBD2,TRBV20-1,NA,TGCAGTGACCCGGGAGGGAGCACAGATACGCAGTATTTT,CSDPGGSTDTQYF
TRBJ2-7,NA,TRBV6-5,NA,TGTGCCAGCAGTCCCGGGACAACAGCCTCCTACGAGCAGTACTTC,CASSPGTTASYEQYF
TRBJ2-5,TRBD2,TRBV29-1,NA,TGCAGCGTTGTACTAGCGGGAGCGGGAGAGACCCAGTACTTC,CSVVLAGAGETQYF
TRBJ2-1,TRBD2,TRBV25-1,once,TGTGCCAGCAGTGAATATGCTAGCGGGTTATCCTACAATGAGCAGTTCTTC,CASSEYASGLSYNEQFF
TRBJ1-1,NA,TRBV29-1,NA,TGCAGCGCCGCCCTCACTACTCGGAACACTGAAGCTTTCTTT,CSAALTTRNTEAFF
TRBJ2-1,TRBD2,TRBV6-5,few,TGTGCCAGCAGTTACATAGCGGGGTACAATGAGCAGTTCTTC,CASSYIAGYNEQFF
TRBJ1-1,NA,TRBV12-3/TRBV12-4,once,TGTGCCAGCACTAGAGCGGAAGGCACTGAAGCTTTCTTT,CASTRAEGTEAFF
TRBJ2-5,NA,TRBV10-3,once,TGTGCCATCAGCCCCCTGGAGACTCGAGGTCAAGAGACCCAGTACTTC,CAISPLETRGQETQYF
TRBJ2-4,TRBD1,TRBV20-1,NA,TGCAGTGCTAGAATAGGACAGGGGGCGAAAAACATTCAGTACTTC,CSARIGQGAKNIQYF
TRBJ2-3,NA,TRBV10-3,NA,TGTGCCATCAGCGGCGACAGCACAGATACGCAGTATTTT,CAISGDSTDTQYF
TRBJ2-1,NA,TRBV20-1,NA,TGCAGTGCTAGAGATAAAGGGATAAAAAGGGGGGCAGTTCGATATGAGCAGTTCTTC,CSARDKGIKRGAVRYEQFF
TRBJ2-3,TRBD2,TRBV29-1,once,TGCAGCGTTGTCCTAGCGGGAGATACGCAGTATTTT,CSVVLAGDTQYF